The 26 T cell receptor beta chains presented below share a single source sample, sequenced in a study of T-cell memory formation after mild COVID-19. TCRdb redid the calling of the 5' RACE reads with MiXCR, one entry per CDR3 protein. The table has under 250,000 distinct CDR3 sequences, 15% seen once; the top ten hold approximately 2.1%. The sequenced sample was PBMCs or a T cell subset sorted from them (not recorded which). These receptors came from an adult woman who had mild COVID-19 (a few samples of this study predate the infection). Cell type and time point are not known.

The chain joins TRBV6-5 to TRBJ1-2; TRBD1 might be the D (6 bases). Germline V CDR1 and CDR2: MNHEY, SVGAGI. Trimming removed 4 bases at V and 6 bases at J, with 15 bases between. The CDR3 sequence is 14 residues long. The CDR3 sequence: CASSSLLQGNGYTF. The CDR3 nucleotides read TGTGCCAGCAGTTCACTTTTACAGGGAAATGGCTACACCTTC.

V is TRBV2 and J is TRBJ2-5, with D unresolved. Per germline, CDR1 SNHLY and CDR2 FYNNEI. The CDR3 spans 15 residues. Between the trimmed V and J ends, which lost 9 bases and 1 base, there was a span of 18 bases. The DNA for the CDR3 is TGTGCCAGTTCACGCCGGGCGGCCCTCCAAGAGACCCAGTACTTC. This sequence encodes CASSRRAALQETQYF.

The rearrangement links TRBV12-3 or TRBV12-4 to TRBJ1-4, with 9 nucleotides matching TRBD1. The CDR3 contains 15 residues. J was trimmed by 8 bases and V by 0 bases; bases with no gene match: 4. The CDR3 loop reads CASSLADRGEEKLFF. DNA of the CDR3: TGTGCCAGCAGTTTAGCGGACAGGGGAGAGGAAAAACTGTTTTTT.

The chain employs TRBV13 and TRBJ2-3; TRBD2 is a possible D gene (5 bases). Germline-derived CDR1 and CDR2 are PRHDT and FYEKMQ (reference sequence). Trimming pared 0 bases from V and 2 bases from J, leaving 12 bases between. The CDR3 is made up of 16 amino acids. The CDR3 reads CASSLGQLAFTDTQYF. The CDR3 DNA sequence: TGTGCCAGCAGCTTAGGCCAGCTAGCCTTCACAGATACGCAGTATTTT.

The CDR3 sequence is CSARVTGAMEQPQHF. Here the CDR3 DNA reads TGCAGTGCTAGAGTTACAGGGGCCATGGAACAGCCCCAGCATTTT. The chain joins TRBV20-1 to TRBJ1-5; 7 bases are shared with TRBD1. The CDR3 runs 15 residues. Unmatched junction bases numbered 10, after V lost 1 base and J lost 7 bases. CDR1 is DFQATT and CDR2 is SNEGSKA in the germline V gene (reference sequence).

This clonotype was seen only a few times. The chain's CDR3 is CASTERSRGYGYTF. The CDR3 DNA follows: TGTGCCAGCACCGAGCGGAGCCGGGGCTATGGCTACACCTTC. The V and J genes are TRBV12-3 or TRBV12-4 and TRBJ1-2; D unresolved. This CDR3 is 14 amino acids long. V was shortened by 7 bases and J by 4 bases, with 16 bases between the two germline ends.

The rearrangement joins TRBV7-9 to TRBJ2-3; TRBD2 matches 7 bases. This CDR3 region has 12 residues. V lost 5 bases, J lost 8 bases, and 4 bases stayed unmatched. CDR1 and CDR2 from the germline V gene are SEHNR and FQNEAQ (reference sequence). The CDR3, as DNA: TGTGCCAGCAGCACGGGGGGAGCTACGCAGTATTTT. Translation: CASSTGGATQYF.

This clonotype was detected only a few times. The rearrangement joins TRBV20-1 to TRBJ1-2; perhaps TRBD1 as D (6 bases). V lost 5 bases to trimming and J lost 4 bases, with 20 bases between them. This CDR3 is built from 15 residues. The germline V gene encodes CDR1 DFQATT and CDR2 SNEGSKA (reference sequence). In DNA, the CDR3 is TGCAGTGCTGGCGCGTCGGGACGGACAGTCTATGGCTACACCTTC. Translation: CSAGASGRTVYGYTF.

This rearrangement joins TRBV29-1 to TRBJ1-1, with D unresolved. Looked up from germline, CDR1 is SQVTM and CDR2 is ANQGSEA. CDR3 length equals 13 residues. V gave up 1 base and J gave up 1 base, with 7 bases separating them. The CDR3 loop is CSVEARQNTEAFF. CDR3 sequence (DNA): TGCAGCGTTGAAGCCCGACAGAACACTGAAGCTTTCTTT.

This clonotype was seen a single time. The chain has TRBV7-3 and TRBJ2-6; maybe TRBD1 (6 bases). V lost 2 bases and J lost 2, with 10 bases in between. The CDR3 is 16 amino acids. Germline values: CDR1 SGHTA, CDR2 FQGTGA. The CDR3 sequence is CASSLQGTPGANVLTF. As DNA, the CDR3 is TGTGCCAGCAGCTTACAGGGGACCCCTGGGGCCAACGTCCTGACTTTC.

The V gene is TRBV28, the J gene TRBJ1-1; D is ambiguous. CDR3 length equals 13 residues. Trimming left V 7 bases short and J 7 bases short, with 16 bases between. Germline V gene sequence: CDR1 MDHEN, CDR2 SYDVKM. CDR3 residues: CASMQAYTDEAFF. CDR3 in DNA: TGTGCCAGCATGCAGGCTTATACAGATGAAGCTTTCTTT.

This clonotype showed up many times. This chain connects TRBV20-1 to TRBJ1-2; 7 nucleotides agree with TRBD1. CDR1 and CDR2 from the germline V gene are DFQATT and SNEGSKA (reference sequence). This CDR3 contains 14 residues. V dropped 1 base and J dropped 2; count of bases not matched to a gene: 4. CDR3 residues: CSARVGQANYGYTF. In nucleotides, the CDR3 is TGCAGTGCTAGAGTAGGACAGGCGAACTATGGCTACACCTTC.

CDR3: CASRETSGRSYEQYF. The CDR3 bases are TGTGCCAGCAGGGAGACTAGCGGGAGGTCCTACGAGCAGTACTTC. The chain combines TRBV12-3 or TRBV12-4 with TRBJ2-7, with 13 bases matching TRBD2. V was pared by 6 bases and J by 1 base, with 3 bases of the junction left unmatched. The CDR3 extends over 15 amino acids.

The sample holds one count of this clonotype. CDR3 amino acids: CASSPRTWREKLFF. CDR3 DNA sequence: TGTGCCAGCAGCCCCAGGACGTGGAGGGAAAAACTGTTTTTT. The gene calls are TRBV7-8 and TRBJ1-4; no clear D. In germline, CDR1 is SGHVS, CDR2 FQNEAQ. The CDR3 runs to 14 residues. Trimming removed 5 bases from V and 8 bases from J, with 15 bases in between.

This clonotype occurred many times. The J gene is TRBJ2-2, the V gene TRBV12-3 or TRBV12-4; D unresolved. This CDR3 region has 14 residues. V was cut by 3 bases and J by 3 bases, with 8 bases left in between. CDR3 DNA sequence: TGTGCCAGCAGTTTGAAACTCTACACCGGGGAGCTGTTTTTT. It codes for CASSLKLYTGELFF.

This sequence joins TRBV6-6 and TRBJ2-1, with 8 bases fitting TRBD1. V lost 2 bases and J lost 5; bases outside the gene matches: 5. The germline gives CDR1 MNHNY, CDR2 SVGAGI (reference sequence). The CDR3 has 15 amino acids. The CDR3 loop reads CASSYDRTGNNEQFF. CDR3 nucleotide sequence: TGTGCCAGCAGTTACGATCGGACAGGGAACAATGAGCAGTTCTTC.

This clonotype has only a few counts. V is TRBV6-5 and J is TRBJ2-3; no clear D. The CDR3 has 13 residues. CDR1 and CDR2 (germline): MNHEY, SVGAGI. Trimming left V 6 bases short and J 0 bases short, with 7 bases between. The CDR3 spells CASRLGSTDTQYF. In nucleotides, the CDR3 is TGTGCCAGCAGACTCGGGAGCACAGATACGCAGTATTTT.

The chain has TRBV6-2 or TRBV6-3 and TRBJ2-2; D is uncertain. CDR1 MNHEY and CDR2 SVGEGT come from the germline V gene. V gave up 6 bases and J gave up 4 bases, with 15 bases separating them. CDR3 size: 15 residues. The chain's CDR3 is CASSPTPTGTGELFF. The CDR3 DNA sequence: TGTGCCAGCAGCCCGACTCCGACGGGCACCGGGGAGCTGTTTTTT.

This clonotype was seen repeatedly, ten times or more. This chain joins TRBV25-1 and TRBJ2-2; D is undetermined. CDR1 MGHDK and CDR2 SYGVNS come from the germline V gene. The V end was cut by 1 base, the J end by 3 bases, with 9 bases between. The CDR3 has 15 amino acids. In nucleotides, the CDR3 is TGTGCCAGCAGTGAATTAAACAAAGACACCGGGGAGCTGTTTTTT. Translation: CASSELNKDTGELFF. Variable domain in full (rest from reference TRBV25-1 and TRBJ2-2): EADIYQTPRYLVIGTGKKITLECSQTMGHDKMYWYQQDPGMELHLIHYSYGVNSTEKGDLSSESTVSRIRTEHFPLTLESARPSHTSQYLCASSELNKDTGELFFGEGSRLTVL.

The sample holds a few counts of this clonotype. The V gene is TRBV19, the J gene TRBJ2-1; D tentatively reads TRBD1 or TRBD2 (6 bases each). The CDR3 is 15 residues long. Trimming took off 6 bases at V and 2 bases at J, with 14 bases between the two ends. Germline assignment: CDR1 LNHDA and CDR2 SQIVND (reference sequence). The CDR3 nucleotides are TGTGCCAGTAGCCGAGGGGGGTTTCCCTACAATGAGCAGTTCTTC. This translates into CASSRGGFPYNEQFF.

This clonotype appeared a few times. This rearrangement joins TRBV7-3 to TRBJ1-6; TRBD1 matches 7 bases. J gave up 7 bases and V 5 bases, and 5 bases lay outside the gene matches. Germline loops: CDR1 SGHTA, CDR2 FQGTGA. The CDR3 spans 14 residues. The CDR3 DNA follows: TGTGCCAGCAGCACCGGGACAGCCAATTCACCCCTCCACTTT. Protein product: CASSTGTANSPLHF. Drawing the rest from reference TRBV7-3 and TRBJ1-6, the complete variable domain is GAGVSQTPSNKVTEKGKYVELRCDPISGHTALYWYRQSLGQGPEFLIYFQGTGAADDSGLPNDRFFAVRPEGSVSTLKIQRTERGDSAVYLCASSTGTANSPLHFGNGTRLTVT.

The chain joins TRBV6-2 or TRBV6-3 to TRBJ2-7; 9 positions match TRBD1. Germline values: CDR1 MNHEY, CDR2 SVGEGT. Germline trimming cut 6 bases from V and 2 bases from J; bases unmatched to any gene: 11. The CDR3 runs to 16 residues. The CDR3: CASSRTPGTGTYEQYF. The CDR3, as DNA: TGTGCCAGCAGCCGCACCCCCGGGACAGGGACCTACGAGCAGTACTTC.

This clonotype has more than one count but fewer than ten. The chain employs TRBV4-1 and TRBJ2-1; D is uncertain. The germline gives CDR1 MGHRA, CDR2 YSYEKL. The CDR3 spans 13 residues. Trimming took off 3 bases at V and 10 bases at J, with 13 bases between the two ends. The CDR3 reads CASSQERFREQFF. The CDR3 DNA follows: TGCGCCAGCAGCCAGGAGAGATTTAGGGAGCAGTTCTTC.

This clonotype was counted many times. The CDR3 DNA is TGTGCCAGCAGCTTCGGGACAGGGCGGGGCTACACCTTC. Its translation is CASSFGTGRGYTF. V gene TRBV7-2 combines with J gene TRBJ1-2; 9 positions agree with TRBD1. V lost 3 bases and J lost 8; bases outside the gene matches: 4. Germline V gene lookup returns CDR1 SGHTA and CDR2 FQGNSA. The CDR3 extends over 13 amino acids.

V is TRBV20-1 and J is TRBJ1-5; 9 bases are shared with TRBD1. The germline gives CDR1 DFQATT, CDR2 SNEGSKA (reference sequence). The CDR3 is 12 amino acids. CDR3 in amino acids: CSAGTGNQPQHF. The CDR3 bases are TGCAGCGCAGGGACAGGGAATCAGCCCCAGCATTTT.

The chain couples TRBV20-1 to TRBJ1-5; D not certain. The CDR3 is 17 residues long. Germline assignment: CDR1 DFQATT and CDR2 SNEGSKA (reference sequence). Trimming left V 0 bases short and J 2 bases short, with 17 bases between. The chain's CDR3 is CSAREHCASLGNQPQHF. The CDR3 DNA reads TGCAGTGCTAGAGAACACTGTGCGAGCCTCGGCAATCAGCCCCAGCATTTT.